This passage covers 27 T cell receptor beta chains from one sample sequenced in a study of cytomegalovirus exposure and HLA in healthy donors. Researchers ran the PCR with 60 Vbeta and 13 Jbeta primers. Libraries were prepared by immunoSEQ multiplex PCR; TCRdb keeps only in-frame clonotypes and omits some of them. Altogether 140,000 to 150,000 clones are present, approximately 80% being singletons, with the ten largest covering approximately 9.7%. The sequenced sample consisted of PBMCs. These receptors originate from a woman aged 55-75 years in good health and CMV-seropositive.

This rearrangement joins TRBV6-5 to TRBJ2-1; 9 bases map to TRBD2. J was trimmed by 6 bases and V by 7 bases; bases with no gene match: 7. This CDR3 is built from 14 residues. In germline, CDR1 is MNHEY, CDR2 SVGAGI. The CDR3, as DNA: TGTGCCAGCACCCCAGGACTAGCGAGCAATGAGCAGTTCTTC. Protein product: CASTPGLASNEQFF.

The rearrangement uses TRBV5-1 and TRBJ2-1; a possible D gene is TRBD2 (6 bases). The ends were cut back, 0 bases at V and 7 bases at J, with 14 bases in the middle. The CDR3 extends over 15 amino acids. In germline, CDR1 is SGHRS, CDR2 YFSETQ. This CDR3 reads CASSLATFAGNEQFF. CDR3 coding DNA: TGCGCCAGCAGCTTGGCCACCTTTGCGGGAAATGAGCAGTTCTTC.

The CDR3 is CASSPTDTQYF. CDR3 coding DNA: TGTGCCAGCAGCCCTACAGATACGCAGTATTTT. V usage is TRBV7-9 and J usage is TRBJ2-3; D unclear. The CDR3 loop spans 11 amino acids. Germline V CDR1 and CDR2: SEHNR, FQNEAQ (reference sequence). V was shortened by 5 bases and J by 3 bases, with 3 bases between the two germline ends.

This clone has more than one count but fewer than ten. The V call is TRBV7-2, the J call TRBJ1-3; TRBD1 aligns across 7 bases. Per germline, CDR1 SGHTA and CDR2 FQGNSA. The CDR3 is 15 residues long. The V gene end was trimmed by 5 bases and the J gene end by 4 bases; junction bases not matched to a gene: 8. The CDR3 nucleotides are TGTGCCAGCAGCGAATCGACAGGGTACGGAAACACCATATATTTT. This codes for CASSESTGYGNTIYF.

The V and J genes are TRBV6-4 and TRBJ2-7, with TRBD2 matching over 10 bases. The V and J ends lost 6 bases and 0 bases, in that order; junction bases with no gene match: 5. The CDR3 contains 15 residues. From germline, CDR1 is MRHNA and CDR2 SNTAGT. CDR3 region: CASRSSGRPSYEQYF. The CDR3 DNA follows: TGTGCCAGCAGGAGTAGCGGGAGGCCCTCCTACGAGCAGTACTTC.

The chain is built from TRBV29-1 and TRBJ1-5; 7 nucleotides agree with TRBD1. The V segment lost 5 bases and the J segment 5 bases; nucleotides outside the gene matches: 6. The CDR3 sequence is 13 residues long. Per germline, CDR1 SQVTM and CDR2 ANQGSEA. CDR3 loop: CSVLFTGDQPQHF. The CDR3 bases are TGCAGCGTTCTCTTTACAGGGGATCAGCCCCAGCATTTT.

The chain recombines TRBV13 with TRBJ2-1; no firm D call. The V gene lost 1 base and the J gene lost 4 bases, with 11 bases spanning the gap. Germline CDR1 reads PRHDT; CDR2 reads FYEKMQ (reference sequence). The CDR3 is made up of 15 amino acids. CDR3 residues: CASSLDPGEYNEQFF. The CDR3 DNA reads TGTGCCAGCAGCTTAGACCCCGGTGAATACAATGAGCAGTTCTTC.

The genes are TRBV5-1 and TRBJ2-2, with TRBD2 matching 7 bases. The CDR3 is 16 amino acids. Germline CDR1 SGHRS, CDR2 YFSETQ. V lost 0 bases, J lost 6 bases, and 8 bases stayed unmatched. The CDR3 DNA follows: TGCGCCAGCAGCTTGGATAGTAGCGGGCTCTCCGGGGAGCTGTTTTTT. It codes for CASSLDSSGLSGELFF.

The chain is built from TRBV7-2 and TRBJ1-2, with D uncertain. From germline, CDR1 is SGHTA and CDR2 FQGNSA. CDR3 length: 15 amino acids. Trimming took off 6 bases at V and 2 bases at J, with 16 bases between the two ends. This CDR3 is CASSNRQPLNYGYTF. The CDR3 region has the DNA TGTGCCAGCAGTAACAGACAACCATTAAACTATGGCTACACCTTC.

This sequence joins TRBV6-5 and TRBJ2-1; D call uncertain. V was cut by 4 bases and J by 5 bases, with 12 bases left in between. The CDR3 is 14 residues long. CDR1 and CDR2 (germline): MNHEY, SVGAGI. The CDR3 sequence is CASSSWVGDNEQFF. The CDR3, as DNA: TGTGCCAGCAGTTCTTGGGTAGGAGACAATGAGCAGTTCTTC.

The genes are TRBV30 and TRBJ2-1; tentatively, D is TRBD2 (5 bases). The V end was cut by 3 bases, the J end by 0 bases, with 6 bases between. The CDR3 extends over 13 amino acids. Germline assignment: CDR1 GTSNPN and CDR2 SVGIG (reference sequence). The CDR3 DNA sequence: TGTGCCTGGAGCGGGAACTCCTACAATGAGCAGTTCTTC. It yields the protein CAWSGNSYNEQFF.

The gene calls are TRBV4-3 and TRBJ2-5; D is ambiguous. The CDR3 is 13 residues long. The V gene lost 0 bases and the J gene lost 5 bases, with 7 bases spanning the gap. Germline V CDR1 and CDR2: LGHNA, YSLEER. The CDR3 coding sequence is TGCGCCAGCAGCCAAGACGCGTGGGAGACCCAGTACTTC. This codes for CASSQDAWETQYF.

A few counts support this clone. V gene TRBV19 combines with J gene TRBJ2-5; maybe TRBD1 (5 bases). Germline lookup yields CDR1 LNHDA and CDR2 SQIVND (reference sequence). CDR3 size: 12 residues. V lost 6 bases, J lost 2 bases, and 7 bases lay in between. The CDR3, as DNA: TGTGCCAGTAGGGACAATCAAGAGACCCAGTACTTC. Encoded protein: CASRDNQETQYF.

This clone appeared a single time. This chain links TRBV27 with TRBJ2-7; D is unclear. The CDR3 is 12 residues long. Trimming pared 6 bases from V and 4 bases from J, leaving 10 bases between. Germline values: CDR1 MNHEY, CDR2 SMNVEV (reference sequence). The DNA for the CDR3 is TGTGCCAGCAGGACTCGGCGATACGAGCAGTACTTC. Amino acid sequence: CASRTRRYEQYF.

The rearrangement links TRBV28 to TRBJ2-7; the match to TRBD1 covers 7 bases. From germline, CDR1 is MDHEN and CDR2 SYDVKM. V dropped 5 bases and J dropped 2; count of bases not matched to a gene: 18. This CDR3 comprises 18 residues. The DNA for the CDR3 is TGTGCCAGCAGTACACTCCGCCCGGACAGGTTAATTGCCTACGAGCAGTACTTC. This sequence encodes CASSTLRPDRLIAYEQYF.

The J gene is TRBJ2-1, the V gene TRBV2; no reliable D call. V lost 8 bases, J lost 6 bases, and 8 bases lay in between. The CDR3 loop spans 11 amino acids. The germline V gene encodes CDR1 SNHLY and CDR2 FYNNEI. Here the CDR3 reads CASQIVNEQFF. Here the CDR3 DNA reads TGTGCCAGCCAAATTGTCAATGAGCAGTTCTTC.

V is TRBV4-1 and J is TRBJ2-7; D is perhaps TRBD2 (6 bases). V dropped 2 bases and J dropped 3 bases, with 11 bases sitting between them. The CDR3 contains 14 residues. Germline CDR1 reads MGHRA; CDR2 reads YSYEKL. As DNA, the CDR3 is TGCGCCAGCAGCCAACCGGGACTGCGCTACGAGCAGTACTTC. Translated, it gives CASSQPGLRYEQYF.

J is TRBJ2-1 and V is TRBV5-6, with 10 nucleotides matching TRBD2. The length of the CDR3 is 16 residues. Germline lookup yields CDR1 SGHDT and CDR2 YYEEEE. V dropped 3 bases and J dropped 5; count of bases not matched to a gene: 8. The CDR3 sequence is CASSYRTSGTNNEQFF. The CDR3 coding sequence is TGTGCCAGCAGCTACCGGACTAGCGGAACAAACAATGAGCAGTTCTTC.

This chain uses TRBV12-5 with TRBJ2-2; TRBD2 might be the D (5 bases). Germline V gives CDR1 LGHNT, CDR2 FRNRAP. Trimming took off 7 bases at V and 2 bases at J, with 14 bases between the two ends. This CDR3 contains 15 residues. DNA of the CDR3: TGTGCTAGTGCCCCCAGAGAGGGAAACACCGGGGAGCTGTTTTTT. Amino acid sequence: CASAPREGNTGELFF.

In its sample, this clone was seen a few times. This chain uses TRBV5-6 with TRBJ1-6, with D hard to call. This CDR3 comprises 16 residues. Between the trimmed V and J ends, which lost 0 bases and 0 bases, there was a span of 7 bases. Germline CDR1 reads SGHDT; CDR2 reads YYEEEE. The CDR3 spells CASSLGWSSYNSPLHF. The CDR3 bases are TGTGCCAGCAGCTTGGGTTGGAGCTCCTATAATTCACCCCTCCACTTT.

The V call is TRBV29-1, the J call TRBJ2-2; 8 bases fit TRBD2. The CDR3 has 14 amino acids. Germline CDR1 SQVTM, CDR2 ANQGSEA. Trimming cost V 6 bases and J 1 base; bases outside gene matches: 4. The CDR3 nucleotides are TGCAGCGTAGGTAGCGGGGTGAACACCGGGGAGCTGTTTTTT. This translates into CSVGSGVNTGELFF.

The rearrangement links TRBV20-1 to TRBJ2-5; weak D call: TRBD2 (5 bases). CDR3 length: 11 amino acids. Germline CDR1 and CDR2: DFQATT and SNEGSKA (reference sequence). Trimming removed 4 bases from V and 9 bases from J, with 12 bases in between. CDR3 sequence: CSAIRPGAQYF. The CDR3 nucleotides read TGCAGTGCTATTCGCCCCGGGGCCCAGTACTTC.

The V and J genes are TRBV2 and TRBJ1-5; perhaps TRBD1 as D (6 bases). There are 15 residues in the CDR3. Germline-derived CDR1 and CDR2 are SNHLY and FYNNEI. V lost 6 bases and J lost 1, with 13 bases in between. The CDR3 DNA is TGTGCCAGCAGAGGACAGTCGGGGAGCAATCAGCCCCAGCATTTT. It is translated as CASRGQSGSNQPQHF.

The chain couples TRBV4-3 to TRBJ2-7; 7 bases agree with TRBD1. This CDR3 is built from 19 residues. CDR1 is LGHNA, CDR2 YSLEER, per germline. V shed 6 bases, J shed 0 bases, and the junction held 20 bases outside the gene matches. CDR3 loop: CASSSPLSFPGQHSYEQYF. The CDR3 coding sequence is TGCGCCAGCAGTTCCCCCCTTTCCTTCCCGGGACAGCACTCCTACGAGCAGTACTTC.

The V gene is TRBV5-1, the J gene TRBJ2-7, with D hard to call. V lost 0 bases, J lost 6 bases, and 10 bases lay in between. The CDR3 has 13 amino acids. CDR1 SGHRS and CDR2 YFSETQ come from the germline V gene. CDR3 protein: CASSLGLFGEQYF. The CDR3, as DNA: TGCGCCAGCAGCTTGGGCCTATTCGGCGAGCAGTACTTC.

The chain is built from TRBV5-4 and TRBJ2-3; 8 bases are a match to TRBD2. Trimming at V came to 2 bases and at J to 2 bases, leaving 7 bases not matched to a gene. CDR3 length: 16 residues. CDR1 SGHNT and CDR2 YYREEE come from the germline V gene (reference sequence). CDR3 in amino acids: CASSFLGRVNTDTQYF. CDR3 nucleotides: TGTGCCAGCAGCTTCCTCGGGAGGGTAAACACAGATACGCAGTATTTT.

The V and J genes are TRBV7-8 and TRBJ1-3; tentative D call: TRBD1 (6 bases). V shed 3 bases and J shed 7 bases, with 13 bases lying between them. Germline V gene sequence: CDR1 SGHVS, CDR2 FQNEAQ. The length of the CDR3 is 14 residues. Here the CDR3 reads CASSFQGSTNTIYF. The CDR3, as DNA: TGTGCCAGCAGCTTCCAGGGGTCTACGAACACCATATATTTT.